This T cell receptor beta chain derives from a study of blood T cell repertoires in COVID-19. Overall study: Samples taken during acute and convalescent COVID-19 were collected in the United States, Italy and Spain. PBMCs, B-cell-depleted T cells, or T cells provided the cDNA or gDNA that made up the material.

A single count supports this clone. The Seattle site enrolled patients during active infection and followed them longitudinally. Looked up from germline, CDR1 is SGHNT and CDR2 is YYREEE (reference sequence). The junction had 8 bases not matched to a gene; V was cut back by 7 bases and J by 4 bases. This CDR3 comprises 14 residues. As originally analysed: Estimation of nucleated cell counts relied on the amplification of reference gene primers. TCRdb's table, derived via immunoSEQ multiplex PCR, lists solely in-frame clones and lacks some. That table supplies the V and J calls and clone size; D and trimming were determined from the DNA. The repertoire includes nearly 350,000 clones, around 87% of them detected once, and under 6.5% sits in the top ten.

This clonotype was obtained from a woman between 45 and 60 years old with COVID-19, enrolled during active disease. Sample: peripheral blood. This chain joins TRBV5-4 and TRBJ2-1; 7 bases line up with TRBD1. CDR3 amino acids: CASRTGQRYNEQFF. CDR3 sequence (DNA): TGTGCCAGCCGAACGGGACAGAGATACAATGAGCAGTTCTTC.